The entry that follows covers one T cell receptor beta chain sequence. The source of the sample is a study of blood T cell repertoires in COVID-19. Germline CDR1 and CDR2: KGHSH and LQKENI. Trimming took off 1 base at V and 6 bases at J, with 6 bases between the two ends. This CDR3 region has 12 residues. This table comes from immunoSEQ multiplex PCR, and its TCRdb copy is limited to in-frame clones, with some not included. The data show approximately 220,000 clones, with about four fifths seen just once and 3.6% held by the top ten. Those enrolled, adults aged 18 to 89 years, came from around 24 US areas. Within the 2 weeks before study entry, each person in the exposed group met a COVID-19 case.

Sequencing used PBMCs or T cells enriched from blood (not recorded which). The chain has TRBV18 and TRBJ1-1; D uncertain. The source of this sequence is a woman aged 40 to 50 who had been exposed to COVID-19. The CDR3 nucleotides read TGTGCCAGCTCACCACTCGACTCTGAAGCTTTCTTT. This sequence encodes CASSPLDSEAFF. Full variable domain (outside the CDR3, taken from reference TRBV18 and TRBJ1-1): NAGVMQNPRHLVRRRGQEARLRCSPMKGHSHVYWYRQLPEEGLKFMVYLQKENIIDESGMPKERFSAEFPKEGPSILRIQQVVRGDSAAYFCASSPLDSEAFFGQGTRLTVV.